This T cell receptor beta chain originates from a study of vaccination effects on CD4 cells after COVID-19. On the study more broadly: A median of 72 days separated the second dose and sampling.

Using viral peptide pools, the ViraFEST assay grew out antigen-specific CD4+ T cells prior to sequencing. Cells that had been cultured for 10 days were the source of isolated CD4+ T cells. Participants were given two doses of BNT162b2 or mRNA-1273 vaccine. This CDR3 comprises 13 residues. Germline CDR1 reads MNHEY; CDR2 reads SVGAGI. V shed 5 bases and J shed 5 bases, with 12 bases lying between them. The table came from immunoSEQ multiplex PCR; TCRdb's copy has only in-frame clones and leaves some out. The sample consists of tens of thousands of clones, about 80% of them appearing once. Details on this clone: Its antigen is not known.

Study findings and constraints: Marked clonal contraction was seen in infection- and vaccine-induced clones late after vaccination.

This sample comprised CD4+ T cells from PBMCs cultured with HCoV-OC43 spike peptides, obtained after COVID-19 vaccination. Documented subset: HCoV-OC43 spike overlapping peptide pool stimulation. V is TRBV6-5 and J is TRBJ2-5; D is undetermined. This receptor was identified in a human donor who received a COVID-19 vaccine. CDR3 residues: CASSRQKGETQYF. In DNA, the CDR3 is TGTGCCAGCAGTCGCCAGAAGGGTGAGACCCAGTACTTC.